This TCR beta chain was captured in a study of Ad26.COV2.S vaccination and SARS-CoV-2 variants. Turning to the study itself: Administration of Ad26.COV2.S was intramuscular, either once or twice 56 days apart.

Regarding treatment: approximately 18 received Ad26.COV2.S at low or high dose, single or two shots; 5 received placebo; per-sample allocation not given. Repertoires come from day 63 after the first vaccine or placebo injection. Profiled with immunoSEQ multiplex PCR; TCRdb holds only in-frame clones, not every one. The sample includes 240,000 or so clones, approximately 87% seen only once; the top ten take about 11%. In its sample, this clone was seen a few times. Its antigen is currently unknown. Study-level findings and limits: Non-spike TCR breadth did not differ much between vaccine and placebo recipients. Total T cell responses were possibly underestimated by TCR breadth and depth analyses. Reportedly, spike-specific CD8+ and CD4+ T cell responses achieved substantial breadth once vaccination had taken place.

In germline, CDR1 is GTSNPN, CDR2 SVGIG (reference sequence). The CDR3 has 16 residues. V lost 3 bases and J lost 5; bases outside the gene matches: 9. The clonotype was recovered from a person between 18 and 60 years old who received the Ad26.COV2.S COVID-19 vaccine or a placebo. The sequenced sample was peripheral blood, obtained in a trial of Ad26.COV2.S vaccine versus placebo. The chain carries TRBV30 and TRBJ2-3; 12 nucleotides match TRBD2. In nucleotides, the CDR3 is TGTGCCTGGAGAGAAGGACTAGCGGGGCGGGAAGATACGCAGTATTTT. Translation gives CAWREGLAGREDTQYF.